One sample yielded the 5 T cell receptor beta chains listed below, sequenced in a study of blood T cell repertoires in COVID-19 (dated by TCRdb to 2018 to 2020). The library was produced with the immunoSEQ multiplex PCR assay. TCRdb carries this immuneACCESS record with in-frame sequences only. Its versions omit some clonotypes, under half of them owing to an unresolved V gene in the studies checked, with the rest unexplained. The sample table lists about 67,000 clones, less than 90% of them with a count of one. The top ten clones comprise 3.5% to 5.5% of the sample. Sample: peripheral blood. The receptors shown here come from a man in his forties or fifties with active COVID-19.

The chain couples TRBV5-1 to TRBJ2-1; D may be TRBD1 (5 bases). Germline V gene sequence: CDR1 SGHRS, CDR2 YFSETQ. The germline V and J ends were trimmed by 2 bases and 2 bases, with 5 bases remaining between them. This CDR3 contains 13 residues. This chain's CDR3 is CASSLQAYNEQFF. CDR3 DNA: TGCGCCAGCAGCTTACAGGCCTACAATGAGCAGTTCTTC.

The rearrangement links TRBV5-5 to TRBJ2-1, with a tentative D call TRBD1 (7 bases). This CDR3 comprises 15 residues. Germline values: CDR1 SGHKS, CDR2 YYEKEE (reference sequence). V dropped 0 bases and J dropped 6 bases, with 13 bases sitting between them. The CDR3 DNA reads TGTGCCAGCAGCTTGGGGCCAGGGGGGTTCAATGAGCAGTTCTTC. The encoded protein is CASSLGPGGFNEQFF. The entire variable domain, with the rest obtained from reference TRBV5-5 and TRBJ2-1, is as follows: DAGVTQSPTHLIKTRGQQVTLRCSPISGHKSVSWYQQVLGQGPQFIFQYYEKEERGRGNFPDRFSARQFPNYSSELNVNALLLGDSALYLCASSLGPGGFNEQFFGPGTRLTVL.

This chain joins TRBV4-1 and TRBJ1-4; D is perhaps TRBD1 (6 bases). The CDR3 is 14 amino acids. V lost 4 bases and J lost 6, with 12 bases in between. The germline V gene has CDR1 MGHRA and CDR2 YSYEKL. CDR3 region: CASSLGNRDEKLFF. CDR3 nucleotides: TGCGCCAGCAGCCTTGGGAACAGGGATGAAAAACTGTTTTTT.

The chain couples TRBV18 to TRBJ1-4, with 11 bases that match TRBD1. V shed 3 bases, J shed 6 bases, and the junction held 3 bases outside the gene matches. The CDR3 sequence is 15 residues long. The germline V gene has CDR1 KGHSH and CDR2 LQKENI. CDR3 coding DNA: TGTGCCAGCTCACCGAGGGGACAGGGGGATGAAAAACTGTTTTTT. It encodes CASSPRGQGDEKLFF.

V usage is TRBV7-2 and J usage is TRBJ1-2, with D tentatively TRBD1 (6 bases). This CDR3 region has 13 residues. Germline assignment: CDR1 SGHTA and CDR2 FQGNSA. V shed 5 bases and J shed 2 bases, with 9 bases lying between them. CDR3 nucleotides: TGTGCCAGCAGCGCAGGACAGAACTATGGCTACACCTTC. Translated: CASSAGQNYGYTF.